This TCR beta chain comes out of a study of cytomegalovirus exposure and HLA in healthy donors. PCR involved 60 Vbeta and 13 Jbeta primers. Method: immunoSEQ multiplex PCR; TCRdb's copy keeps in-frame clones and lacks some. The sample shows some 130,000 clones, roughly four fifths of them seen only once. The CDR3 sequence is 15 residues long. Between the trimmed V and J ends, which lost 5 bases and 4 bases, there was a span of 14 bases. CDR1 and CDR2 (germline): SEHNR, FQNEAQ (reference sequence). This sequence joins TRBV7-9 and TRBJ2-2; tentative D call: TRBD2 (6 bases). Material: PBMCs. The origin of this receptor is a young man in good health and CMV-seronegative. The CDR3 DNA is TGTGCCAGCAGCGCCCAAATGGGGGGCACCGGGGAGCTGTTTTTT. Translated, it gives CASSAQMGGTGELFF.